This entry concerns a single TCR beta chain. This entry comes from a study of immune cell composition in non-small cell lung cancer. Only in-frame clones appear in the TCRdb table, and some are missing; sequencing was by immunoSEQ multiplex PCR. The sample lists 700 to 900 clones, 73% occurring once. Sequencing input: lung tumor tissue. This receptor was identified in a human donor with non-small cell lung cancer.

CDR3 sequence: CASSQETWGGYGYTF. DNA for the CDR3: TGCGCCAGCAGCCAAGAAACGTGGGGGGGCTATGGCTACACCTTC. The V call is TRBV4-1, the J call TRBJ1-2; tentatively, D is TRBD1 (5 bases). In germline, CDR1 is MGHRA, CDR2 YSYEKL. Trimming stripped 0 bases from V and 4 bases from J, with 12 bases between. The CDR3 covers 15 residues.